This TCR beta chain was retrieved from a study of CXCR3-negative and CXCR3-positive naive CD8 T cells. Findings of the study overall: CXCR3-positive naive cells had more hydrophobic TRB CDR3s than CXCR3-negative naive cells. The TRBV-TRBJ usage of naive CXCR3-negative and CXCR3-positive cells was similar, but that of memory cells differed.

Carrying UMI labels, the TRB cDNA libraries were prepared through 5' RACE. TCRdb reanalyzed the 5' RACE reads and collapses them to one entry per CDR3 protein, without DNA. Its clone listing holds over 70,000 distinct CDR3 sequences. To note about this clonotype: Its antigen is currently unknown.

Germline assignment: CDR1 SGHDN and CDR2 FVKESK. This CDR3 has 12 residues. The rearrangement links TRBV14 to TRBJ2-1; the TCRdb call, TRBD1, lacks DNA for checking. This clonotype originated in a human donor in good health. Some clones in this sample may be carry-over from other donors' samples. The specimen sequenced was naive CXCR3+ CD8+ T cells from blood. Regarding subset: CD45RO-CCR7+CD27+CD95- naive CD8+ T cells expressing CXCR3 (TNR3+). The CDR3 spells CASSHQGYEQFF.